Below are 15 T cell receptor beta chains sequenced from a single sample in a study of regulatory T cells in long-lasting Graves disease. Time point described: newly diagnosed GD, antithyroid drugs for less than 3 months. Following extraction of RNA from PBMCs, that RNA was used to make the TCR library. The TCR beta library used iRepertoire HTBI primers with Arm-PCR amplification of CDR3. From the multiplex PCR reads, TCRdb called clonotypes with MiXCR, one entry per CDR3 protein. Of 350,000 to 550,000 distinct CDR3 sequences in the sample, approximately 15% are singletons; the top ten hold around 15%. The sample was also reused in another study, on T cells in Graves' hyperthyroidism and ophthalmopathy.

Sequencing used peripheral blood mononuclear cells (PBMCs), obtained at new diagnosis, from a patient treated with antithyroid drugs. These receptors were collected from a woman aged 25-40 years with Graves disease.

This clonotype was seen repeatedly, ten times or more. The chain combines TRBV30 with TRBJ2-5; TRBD1 agrees at 7 bases. Per the germline V gene, CDR1 is GTSNPN and CDR2 is SVGIG (reference sequence). The CDR3 is 12 residues long. The V and J ends lost 5 bases and 5 bases, in that order; junction bases with no gene match: 5. The CDR3 is CAWSGRGETQYF. In nucleotides, the CDR3 is TGTGCCTGGTCGGGCAGGGGGGAGACCCAGTACTTC.

This clonotype was counted many times. This chain connects TRBV3-1 to TRBJ1-1, with 8 bases aligning to TRBD1. Germline CDR1 is LGHDT and CDR2 is YNNKEL (reference sequence). The CDR3 consists of 15 residues. Trimming cost V 4 bases and J 5 bases; bases outside gene matches: 9. The CDR3 spells CASSRTSRGRTEAFF. CDR3 nucleotides: TGTGCCAGCAGCCGAACTTCCAGGGGGCGAACTGAAGCTTTCTTT.

The sample holds a few counts of this clonotype. The V call is TRBV12-3 or TRBV12-4, the J call TRBJ1-3; no definite D call. The CDR3 sequence is 14 residues long. V lost 3 bases and J 4 bases, leaving 10 bases between the germline ends. The CDR3: CASSFKGSGNTIYF. The CDR3 DNA sequence: TGTGCCAGCAGTTTCAAGGGATCCGGAAACACCATATATTTT.

This clonotype was counted at least ten times. V is TRBV6-1 and J is TRBJ2-5; 9 positions match TRBD1. Trimming cost V 4 bases and J 5 bases; bases outside gene matches: 8. The CDR3 is made up of 15 amino acids. Germline V gene data show CDR1 as MNHNS and CDR2 as SASEGT. The CDR3 here is CASSGQGGPRETQYF. CDR3 DNA sequence: TGTGCCAGCAGTGGACAGGGGGGCCCTCGGGAGACCCAGTACTTC.

Ten or more counts support this clonotype. V is TRBV27 and J is TRBJ1-1; D is possibly TRBD1 (6 bases). Trimming cost V 3 bases and J 4 bases, with 15 bases left between them. There are 15 residues in the CDR3. Germline CDR1 MNHEY, CDR2 SMNVEV (reference sequence). DNA of the CDR3: TGTGCCAGCAGTTTGGTGGGGGCGCTGGGCACTGAAGCTTTCTTT. This gives the protein CASSLVGALGTEAFF.

Ten or more counts support this clonotype. The chain carries TRBV20-1 and TRBJ2-7; perhaps TRBD1 as D (6 bases). Germline V gives CDR1 DFQATT, CDR2 SNEGSKA (reference sequence). CDR3 size: 13 residues. V was trimmed by 2 bases and J by 7 bases, leaving 15 bases between them. The CDR3 DNA reads TGCAGTGCTAGATTCGTACAGGGTAATGAGCAGTACTTC. Protein product: CSARFVQGNEQYF.

This clonotype occurred many times. The J gene is TRBJ2-3, the V gene TRBV6-5; D is unclear. This CDR3 has 15 residues. Trimming took 4 bases from V and 8 from J, leaving 19 bases between them. Germline V CDR1 and CDR2: MNHEY, SVGAGI. As DNA, the CDR3 is TGTGCCAGCAGTTTTTCTGGTGTTGAGTCGGGTACGCAGTATTTT. It yields the protein CASSFSGVESGTQYF.

This clonotype was counted ten times or more. The rearrangement links TRBV6-2 or TRBV6-3 to TRBJ2-7; 8 bases match TRBD1. Germline V CDR1 and CDR2: MNHEY, SVGEGT. Unmatched junction bases numbered 9, after V lost 5 bases and J lost 3 bases. The CDR3 consists of 15 residues. CDR3 amino acids: CASSNPGQAVYEQYF. CDR3 in DNA: TGTGCCAGCAGTAACCCGGGACAGGCGGTCTACGAGCAGTACTTC.

This clonotype was observed many times. The V call is TRBV6-1, the J call TRBJ2-7; 7 bases agree with TRBD1. The V gene end was trimmed by 5 bases and the J gene end by 1 base; junction bases not matched to a gene: 5. CDR3 size: 14 residues. From germline, CDR1 is MNHNS and CDR2 SASEGT. The CDR3 protein is CASSTGVLSYEQYF. In DNA, the CDR3 is TGTGCCAGCAGTACAGGGGTTTTATCCTACGAGCAGTACTTC.

This clonotype was seen at least ten times. The rearrangement links TRBV20-1 to TRBJ1-4, with D perhaps matching TRBD1 (6 bases). The CDR3 is made up of 14 amino acids. V gave up 3 bases and J gave up 5 bases, with 13 bases separating them. The germline V gene encodes CDR1 DFQATT and CDR2 SNEGSKA (reference sequence). CDR3 residues: CSASGGETNEKLFF. CDR3 coding DNA: TGCAGTGCTAGCGGGGGCGAAACAAATGAAAAACTGTTTTTT.

Many counts were recorded for this clonotype. The chain has TRBV2 and TRBJ2-5; 9 nucleotides agree with TRBD2. Per germline, CDR1 SNHLY and CDR2 FYNNEI. The CDR3 consists of 16 residues. The J segment lost 1 base and the V segment lost 4 bases, leaving 7 bases of the junction unmatched. In nucleotides, the CDR3 is TGTGCCAGCAGTGGGGGTAGCGGGAGTTTCCAAGAGACCCAGTACTTC. Protein product: CASSGGSGSFQETQYF.

The sample holds many counts of this clonotype. The chain employs TRBV12-3 or TRBV12-4 and TRBJ2-2, with 7 bases fitting TRBD2. V shed 8 bases and J 3 bases; nucleotides not matched to a gene: 6. There are 14 residues in the CDR3. The CDR3 loop is CASLGTSDTGELFF. CDR3 DNA sequence: TGTGCCAGCCTAGGTACTAGCGACACCGGGGAGCTGTTTTTT.

This clonotype was recorded at least ten times. The rearrangement uses TRBV12-3 or TRBV12-4 and TRBJ2-3; 11 bases fit TRBD2. V lost 6 bases and J lost 4; bases outside the gene matches: 9. The CDR3 covers 16 residues. Written as DNA, the CDR3 is TGTGCCAGCAGATTCCAACTAGCGGGAGTAGCAGATACGCAGTATTTT. It specifies CASRFQLAGVADTQYF.

The chain couples TRBV4-1 to TRBJ2-5; maybe TRBD2 (5 bases). Trimming took off 4 bases at V and 2 bases at J, with 20 bases between the two ends. Germline loops: CDR1 MGHRA, CDR2 YSYEKL. The CDR3 has 17 amino acids. CDR3 nucleotide sequence: TGCGCCAGCAGCCCCTACCCGGGCGGGCTGGTACAAGAGACCCAGTACTTC. The encoded protein is CASSPYPGGLVQETQYF.

The chain couples TRBV30 to TRBJ1-5; D unresolved. With 4 bases removed from V and 7 bases from J, the gap between germline ends came to 5 bases. CDR3 length equals 10 residues. Germline V CDR1 and CDR2: GTSNPN, SVGIG (reference sequence). The CDR3 loop reads CAWTSQPQHF. CDR3 sequence (DNA): TGTGCCTGGACATCCCAGCCCCAGCATTTT.